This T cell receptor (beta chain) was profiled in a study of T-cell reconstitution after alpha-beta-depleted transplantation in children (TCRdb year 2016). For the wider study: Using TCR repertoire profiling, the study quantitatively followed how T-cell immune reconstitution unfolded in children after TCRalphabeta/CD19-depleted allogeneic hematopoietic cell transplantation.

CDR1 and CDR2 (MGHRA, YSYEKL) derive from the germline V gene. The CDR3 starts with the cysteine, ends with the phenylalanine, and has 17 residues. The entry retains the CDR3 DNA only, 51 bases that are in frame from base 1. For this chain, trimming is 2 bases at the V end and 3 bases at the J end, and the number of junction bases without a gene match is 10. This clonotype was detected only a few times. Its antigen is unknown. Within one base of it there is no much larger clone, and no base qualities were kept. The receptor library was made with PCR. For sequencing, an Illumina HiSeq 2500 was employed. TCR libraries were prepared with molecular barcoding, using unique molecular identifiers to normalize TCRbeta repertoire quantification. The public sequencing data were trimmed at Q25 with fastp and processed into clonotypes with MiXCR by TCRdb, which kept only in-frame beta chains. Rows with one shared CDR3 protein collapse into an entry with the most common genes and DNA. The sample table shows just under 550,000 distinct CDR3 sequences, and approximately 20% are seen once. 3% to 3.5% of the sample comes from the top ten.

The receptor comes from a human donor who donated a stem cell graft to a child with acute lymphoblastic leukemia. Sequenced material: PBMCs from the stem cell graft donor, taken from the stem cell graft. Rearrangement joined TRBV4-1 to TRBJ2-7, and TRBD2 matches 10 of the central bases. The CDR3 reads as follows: CASSQPPTSGRDYEQYF. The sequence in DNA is TGCGCCAGCAGCCAACCCCCGACTAGCGGGCGAGACTACGAGCAGTACTTC.